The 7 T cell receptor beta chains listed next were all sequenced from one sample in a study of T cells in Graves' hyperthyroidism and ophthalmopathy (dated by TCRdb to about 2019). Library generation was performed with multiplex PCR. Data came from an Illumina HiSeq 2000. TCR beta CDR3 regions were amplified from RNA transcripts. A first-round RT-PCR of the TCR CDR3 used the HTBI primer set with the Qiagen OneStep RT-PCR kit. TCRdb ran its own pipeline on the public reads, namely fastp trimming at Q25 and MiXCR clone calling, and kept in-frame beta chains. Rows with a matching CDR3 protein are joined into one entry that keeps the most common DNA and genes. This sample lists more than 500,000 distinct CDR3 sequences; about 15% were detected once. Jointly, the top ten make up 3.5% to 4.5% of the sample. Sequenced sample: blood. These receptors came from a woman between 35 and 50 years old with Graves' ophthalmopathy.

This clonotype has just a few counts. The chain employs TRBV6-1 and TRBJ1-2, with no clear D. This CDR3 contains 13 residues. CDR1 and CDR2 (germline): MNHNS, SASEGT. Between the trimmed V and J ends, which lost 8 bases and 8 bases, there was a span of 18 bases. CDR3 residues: CASAAPLPGGYTF. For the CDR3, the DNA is TGTGCCAGCGCGGCTCCCCTTCCCGGAGGCTACACCTTC.

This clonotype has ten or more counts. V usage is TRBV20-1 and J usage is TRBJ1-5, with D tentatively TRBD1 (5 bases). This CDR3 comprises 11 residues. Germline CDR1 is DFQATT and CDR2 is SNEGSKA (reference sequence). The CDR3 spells CSAGGTQPQHF. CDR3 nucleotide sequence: TGCAGCGCTGGGGGGACTCAGCCCCAGCATTTT.

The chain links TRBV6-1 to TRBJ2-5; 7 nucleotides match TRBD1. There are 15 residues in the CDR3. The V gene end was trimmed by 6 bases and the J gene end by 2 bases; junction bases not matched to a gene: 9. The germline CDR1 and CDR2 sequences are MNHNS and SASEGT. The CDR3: CASSEPGQRQETQYF. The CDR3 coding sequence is TGTGCCAGCAGCGAACCGGGACAGAGGCAAGAGACCCAGTACTTC.

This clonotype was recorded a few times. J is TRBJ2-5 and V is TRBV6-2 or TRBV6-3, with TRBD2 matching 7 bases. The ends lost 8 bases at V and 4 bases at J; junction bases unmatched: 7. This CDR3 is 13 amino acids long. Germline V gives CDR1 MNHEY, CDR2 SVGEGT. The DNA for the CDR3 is TGTGCCAGCCGGGGGACTATTCGAGAGACCCAGTACTTC. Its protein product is CASRGTIRETQYF.

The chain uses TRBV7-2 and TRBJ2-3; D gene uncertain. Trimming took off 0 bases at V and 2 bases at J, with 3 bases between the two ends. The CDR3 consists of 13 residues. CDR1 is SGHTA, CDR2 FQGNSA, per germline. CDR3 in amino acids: CASSLADTDTQYF. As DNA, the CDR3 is TGTGCCAGCAGCTTAGCGGACACAGATACGCAGTATTTT. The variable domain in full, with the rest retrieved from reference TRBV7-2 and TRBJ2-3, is GAGVSQSPSNKVTEKGKDVELRCDPISGHTALYWYRQSLGQGLEFLIYFQGNSAPDKSGLPSDRFSAERTGGSVSTLTIQRTQQEDSAVYLCASSLADTDTQYFGPGTRLTVL.

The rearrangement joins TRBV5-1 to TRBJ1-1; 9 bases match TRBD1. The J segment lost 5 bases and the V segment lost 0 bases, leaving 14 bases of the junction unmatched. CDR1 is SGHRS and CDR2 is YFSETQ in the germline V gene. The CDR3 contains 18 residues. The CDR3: CASSLAAIMTGGGTEAFF. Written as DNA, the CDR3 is TGCGCCAGCAGCTTGGCCGCTATTATGACAGGGGGAGGAACTGAAGCTTTCTTT.

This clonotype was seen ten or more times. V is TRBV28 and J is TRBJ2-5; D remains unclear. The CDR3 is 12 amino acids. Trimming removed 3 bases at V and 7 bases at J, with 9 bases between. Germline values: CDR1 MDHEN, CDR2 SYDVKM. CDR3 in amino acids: CASSLGPGTQYF. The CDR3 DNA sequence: TGTGCCAGCAGTTTGGGCCCCGGGACCCAGTACTTC.